This TCR beta chain was sequenced in a study of beta chain features in type 1 diabetes. Study results and limitations: Possibly, sequencing cDNA over-represented cells that had high TCR expression levels. The study found moderately but significantly shorter TCRB CDR3s in all four CD4+ subsets of Type 1 diabetes patients.

V lost 1 base to trimming and J lost 5 bases, with 14 bases between them. The CDR3 consists of 15 residues. Germline V lookup: CDR1 SGHDN, CDR2 FVKESK. Reverse transcription of all isolated RNA meant that expressed TCRB transcripts were sequenced. The method was immunoSEQ multiplex PCR; TCRdb's version includes in-frame clones alone and lacks a portion of them. In the table there are 300,000 to 350,000 clones, around 8.5% of which are singletons. In regard to this clone: Antigen unknown.

Specimen: central memory CD4+ T cells from blood. V and J are TRBV14 and TRBJ1-1; tentative D call: TRBD1 (5 bases). The origin of this receptor is a man aged 25-40 years with type 1 diabetes. Written as DNA, the CDR3 is TGTGCCAGCAGCCAAGTGGGACGGTTGGGGACTGAAGCTTTCTTT. Translating it yields CASSQVGRLGTEAFF.